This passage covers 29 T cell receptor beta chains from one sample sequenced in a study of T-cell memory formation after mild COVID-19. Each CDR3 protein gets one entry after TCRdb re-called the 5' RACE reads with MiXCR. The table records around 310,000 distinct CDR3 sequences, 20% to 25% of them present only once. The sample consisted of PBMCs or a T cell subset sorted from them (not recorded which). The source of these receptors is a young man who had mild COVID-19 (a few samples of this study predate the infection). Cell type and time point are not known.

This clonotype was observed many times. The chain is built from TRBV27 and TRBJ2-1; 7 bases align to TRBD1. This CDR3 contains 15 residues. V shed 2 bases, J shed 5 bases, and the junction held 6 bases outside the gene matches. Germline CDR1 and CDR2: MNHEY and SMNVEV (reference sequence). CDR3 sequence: CASSLNWDRNNEQFF. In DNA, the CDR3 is TGTGCCAGCAGTTTAAATTGGGACAGAAACAATGAGCAGTTCTTC.

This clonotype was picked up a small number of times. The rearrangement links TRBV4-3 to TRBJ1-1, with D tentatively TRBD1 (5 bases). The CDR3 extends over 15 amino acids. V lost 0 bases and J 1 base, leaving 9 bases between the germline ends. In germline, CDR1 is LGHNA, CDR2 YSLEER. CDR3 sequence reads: CASSQEPGQNTEAFF. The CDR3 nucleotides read TGCGCCAGCAGCCAAGAACCCGGACAGAACACTGAAGCTTTCTTT.

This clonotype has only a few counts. CDR3 sequence reads: CATSRRETPDTQYF. CDR3 in DNA: TGTGCCACCAGCCGCAGGGAAACCCCAGATACGCAGTATTTT. V and J are TRBV15 and TRBJ2-3, with a weak D call TRBD1 (5 bases). The CDR3 spans 14 residues. The germline V gene encodes CDR1 LNHNV and CDR2 YYDKDF (reference sequence). Trimming took off 5 bases at V and 4 bases at J, with 13 bases between the two ends. The complete variable domain, with remaining parts taken from reference TRBV15 and TRBJ2-3, reads DAMVIQNPRYQVTQFGKPVTLSCSQTLNHNVMYWYQQKSSQAPKLLFHYYDKDFNNEADTPDNFQSRRPNTSFCFLDIRSPGLGDTAMYLCATSRRETPDTQYFGPGTRLTVL.

The CDR3 nucleotides are TGCGCCAGCAGCCTTGAACAGGGACAGGGAGAGACCCAGTACTTC. Translating gives CASSLEQGQGETQYF. The chain carries TRBV4-3 and TRBJ2-5, with 9 bases fitting TRBD1. Per the germline V gene, CDR1 is LGHNA and CDR2 is YSLEER. The trim removed 4 bases at V and 4 bases at J, leaving 7 bases unmatched. The CDR3 runs to 15 residues.

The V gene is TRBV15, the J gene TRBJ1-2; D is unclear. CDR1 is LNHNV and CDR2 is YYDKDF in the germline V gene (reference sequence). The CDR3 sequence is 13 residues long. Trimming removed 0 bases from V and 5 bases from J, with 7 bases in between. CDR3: CATSRDIGYGYTF. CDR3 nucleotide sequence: TGTGCCACCAGCAGAGACATCGGGTATGGCTACACCTTC.

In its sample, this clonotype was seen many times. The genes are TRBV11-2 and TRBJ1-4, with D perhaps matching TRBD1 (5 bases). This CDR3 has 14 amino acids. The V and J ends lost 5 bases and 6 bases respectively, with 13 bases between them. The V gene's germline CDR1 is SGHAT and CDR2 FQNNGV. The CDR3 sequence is CASSPDSHYEKLFF. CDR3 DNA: TGTGCCAGCAGCCCAGACAGCCACTATGAAAAACTGTTTTTT.

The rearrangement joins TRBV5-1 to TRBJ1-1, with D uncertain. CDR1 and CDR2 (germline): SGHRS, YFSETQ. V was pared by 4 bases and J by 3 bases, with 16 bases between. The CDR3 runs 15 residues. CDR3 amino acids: CASSQEFYGDTEAFF. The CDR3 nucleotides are TGCGCCAGCAGCCAAGAGTTTTACGGAGACACTGAAGCTTTCTTT.

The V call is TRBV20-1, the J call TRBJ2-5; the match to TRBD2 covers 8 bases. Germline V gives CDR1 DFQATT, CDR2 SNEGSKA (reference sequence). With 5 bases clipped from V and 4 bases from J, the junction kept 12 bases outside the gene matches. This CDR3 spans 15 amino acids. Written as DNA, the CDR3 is TGCAGTGCTCCTACCGGGACTAGTTTCAGAGAGACCCAGTACTTC. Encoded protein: CSAPTGTSFRETQYF.

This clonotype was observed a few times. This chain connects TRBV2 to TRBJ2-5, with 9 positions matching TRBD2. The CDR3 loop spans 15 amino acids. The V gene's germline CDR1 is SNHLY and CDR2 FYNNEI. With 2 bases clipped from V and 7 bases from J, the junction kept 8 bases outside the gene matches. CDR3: CASSERLAGSTTQYF. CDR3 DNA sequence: TGTGCCAGCAGTGAAAGGCTAGCGGGGTCGACGACCCAGTACTTC.

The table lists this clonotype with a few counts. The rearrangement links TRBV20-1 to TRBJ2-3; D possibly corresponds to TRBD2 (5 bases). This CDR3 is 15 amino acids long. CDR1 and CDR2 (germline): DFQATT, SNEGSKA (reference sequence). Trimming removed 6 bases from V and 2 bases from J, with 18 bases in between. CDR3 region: CSASTTSGITDTQYF. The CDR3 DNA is TGCAGTGCCAGCACCACATCGGGGATCACAGATACGCAGTATTTT.

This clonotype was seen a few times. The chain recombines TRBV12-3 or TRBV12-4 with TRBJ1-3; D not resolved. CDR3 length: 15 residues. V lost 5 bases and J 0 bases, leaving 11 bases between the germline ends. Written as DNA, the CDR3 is TGTGCCAGCAGTGTCAGCGGCATCTCTGGAAACACCATATATTTT. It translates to CASSVSGISGNTIYF.

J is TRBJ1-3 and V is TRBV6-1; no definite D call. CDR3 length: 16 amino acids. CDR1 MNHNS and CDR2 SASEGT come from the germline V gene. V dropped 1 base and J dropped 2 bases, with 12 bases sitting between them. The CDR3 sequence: CASSEGHLGTGNTIYF. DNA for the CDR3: TGTGCCAGCAGTGAAGGGCATCTCGGGACTGGAAACACCATATATTTT.

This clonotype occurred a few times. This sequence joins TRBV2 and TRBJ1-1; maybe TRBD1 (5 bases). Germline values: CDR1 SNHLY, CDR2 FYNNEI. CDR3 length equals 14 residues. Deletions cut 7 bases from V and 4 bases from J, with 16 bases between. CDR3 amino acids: CASTSPGLFTEAFF. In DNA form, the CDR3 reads TGTGCCAGCACATCCCCGGGACTCTTCACTGAAGCTTTCTTT.

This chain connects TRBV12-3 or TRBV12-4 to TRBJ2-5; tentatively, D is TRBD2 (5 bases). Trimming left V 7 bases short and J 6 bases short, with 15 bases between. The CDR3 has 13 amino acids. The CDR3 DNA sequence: TGTGCCAGCACTGTGGAGGTTTCTAAGACCCAGTACTTC. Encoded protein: CASTVEVSKTQYF.

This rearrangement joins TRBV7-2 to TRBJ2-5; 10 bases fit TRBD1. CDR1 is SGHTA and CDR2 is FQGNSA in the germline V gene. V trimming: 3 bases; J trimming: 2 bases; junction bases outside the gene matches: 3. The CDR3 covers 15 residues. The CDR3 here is CASSFDRGPQETQYF. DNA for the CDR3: TGTGCCAGCAGCTTCGACAGGGGGCCGCAAGAGACCCAGTACTTC.

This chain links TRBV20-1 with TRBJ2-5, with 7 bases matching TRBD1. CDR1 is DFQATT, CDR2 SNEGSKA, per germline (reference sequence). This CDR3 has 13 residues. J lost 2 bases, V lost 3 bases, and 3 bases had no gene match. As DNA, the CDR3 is TGCAGTGCTAGTGTCAGGGGGCAAGAGACCCAGTACTTC. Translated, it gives CSASVRGQETQYF.

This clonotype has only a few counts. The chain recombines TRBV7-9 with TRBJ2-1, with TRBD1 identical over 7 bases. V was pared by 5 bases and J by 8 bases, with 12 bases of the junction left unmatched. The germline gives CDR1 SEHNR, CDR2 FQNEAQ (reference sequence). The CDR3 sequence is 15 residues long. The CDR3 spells CASSPRTRTGYEQFF. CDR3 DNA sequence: TGTGCCAGCAGCCCCCGAACTCGGACAGGCTATGAGCAGTTCTTC. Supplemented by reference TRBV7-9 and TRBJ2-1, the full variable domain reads DTGVSQNPRHKITKRGQNVTFRCDPISEHNRLYWYRQTLGQGPEFLTYFQNEAQLEKSRLLSDRFSAERPKGSFSTLEIQRTEQGDSAMYLCASSPRTRTGYEQFFGPGTRLTVL.

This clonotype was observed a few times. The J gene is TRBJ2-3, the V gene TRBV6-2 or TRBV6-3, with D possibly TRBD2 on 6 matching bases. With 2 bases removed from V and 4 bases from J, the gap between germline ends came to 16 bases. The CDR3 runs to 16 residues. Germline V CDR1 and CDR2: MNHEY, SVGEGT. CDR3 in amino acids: CASSYGEAGRADTQYF. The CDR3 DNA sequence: TGTGCCAGCAGTTACGGGGAGGCCGGACGGGCAGATACGCAGTATTTT.

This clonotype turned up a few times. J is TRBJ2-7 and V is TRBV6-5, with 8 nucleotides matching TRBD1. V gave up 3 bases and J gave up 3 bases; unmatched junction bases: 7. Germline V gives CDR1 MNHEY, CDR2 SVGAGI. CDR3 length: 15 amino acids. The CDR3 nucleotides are TGTGCCAGCAGTTATGGGGCAGGGGGCTACTACGAGCAGTACTTC. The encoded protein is CASSYGAGGYYEQYF.

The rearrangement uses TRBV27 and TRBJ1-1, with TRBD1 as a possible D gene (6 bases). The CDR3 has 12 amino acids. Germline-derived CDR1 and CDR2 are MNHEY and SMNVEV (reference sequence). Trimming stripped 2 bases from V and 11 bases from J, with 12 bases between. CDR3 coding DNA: TGTGCCAGCAGTTTAGTGGGGGGCCACGCTTTCTTT. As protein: CASSLVGGHAFF.

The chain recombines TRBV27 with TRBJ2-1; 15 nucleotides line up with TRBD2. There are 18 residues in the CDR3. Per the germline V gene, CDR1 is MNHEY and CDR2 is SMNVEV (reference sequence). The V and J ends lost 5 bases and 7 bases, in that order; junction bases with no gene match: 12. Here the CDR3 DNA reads TGTGCCAGCAGTCCCCGGACTAGCGGGGGGGCCCGGAGGAATGAGCAGTTCTTC. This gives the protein CASSPRTSGGARRNEQFF.

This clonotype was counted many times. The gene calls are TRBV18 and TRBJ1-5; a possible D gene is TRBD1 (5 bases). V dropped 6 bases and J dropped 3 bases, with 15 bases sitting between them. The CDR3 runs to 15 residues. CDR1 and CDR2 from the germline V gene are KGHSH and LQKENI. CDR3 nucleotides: TGTGCCAGCTCCACCGCTGGACACCACAATCAGCCCCAGCATTTT. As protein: CASSTAGHHNQPQHF.

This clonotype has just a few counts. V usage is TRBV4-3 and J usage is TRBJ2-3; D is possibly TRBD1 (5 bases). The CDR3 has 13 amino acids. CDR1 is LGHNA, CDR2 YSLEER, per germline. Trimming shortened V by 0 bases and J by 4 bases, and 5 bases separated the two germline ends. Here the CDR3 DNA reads TGCGCCAGCAGCCAAGAGGGGCCAGATACGCAGTATTTT. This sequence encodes CASSQEGPDTQYF.

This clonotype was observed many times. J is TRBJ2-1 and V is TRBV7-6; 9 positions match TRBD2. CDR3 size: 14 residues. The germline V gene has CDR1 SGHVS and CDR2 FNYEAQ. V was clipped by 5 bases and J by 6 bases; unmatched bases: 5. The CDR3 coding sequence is TGTGCCAGCAGCCTGGGACTAGCTTCCAATGAGCAGTTCTTC. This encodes CASSLGLASNEQFF.

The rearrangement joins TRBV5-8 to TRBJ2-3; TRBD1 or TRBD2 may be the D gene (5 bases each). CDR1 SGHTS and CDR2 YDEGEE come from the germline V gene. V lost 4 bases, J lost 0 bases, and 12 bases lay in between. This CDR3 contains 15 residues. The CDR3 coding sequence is TGTGCCAGCAGCATGGGGACGTCTAGCACAGATACGCAGTATTTT. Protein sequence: CASSMGTSSTDTQYF.

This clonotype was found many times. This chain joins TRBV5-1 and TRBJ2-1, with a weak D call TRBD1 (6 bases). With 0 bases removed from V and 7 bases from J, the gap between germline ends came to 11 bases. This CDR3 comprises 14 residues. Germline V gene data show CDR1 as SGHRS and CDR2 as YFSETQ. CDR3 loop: CASSLVQGKNEQFF. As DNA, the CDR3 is TGCGCCAGCAGCTTGGTACAGGGTAAAAATGAGCAGTTCTTC. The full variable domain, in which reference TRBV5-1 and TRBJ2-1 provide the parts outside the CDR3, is KAGVTQTPRYLIKTRGQQVTLSCSPISGHRSVSWYQQTPGQGLQFLFEYFSETQRNKGNFPGRFSGRQFSNSRSEMNVSTLELGDSALYLCASSLVQGKNEQFFGPGTRLTVL.

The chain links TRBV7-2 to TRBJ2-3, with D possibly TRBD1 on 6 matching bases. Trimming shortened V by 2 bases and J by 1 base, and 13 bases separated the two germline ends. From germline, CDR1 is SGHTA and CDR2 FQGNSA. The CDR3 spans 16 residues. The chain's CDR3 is CASSLNRARRTDTQYF. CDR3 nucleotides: TGTGCCAGCAGCTTAAACAGGGCCCGACGCACAGATACGCAGTATTTT.

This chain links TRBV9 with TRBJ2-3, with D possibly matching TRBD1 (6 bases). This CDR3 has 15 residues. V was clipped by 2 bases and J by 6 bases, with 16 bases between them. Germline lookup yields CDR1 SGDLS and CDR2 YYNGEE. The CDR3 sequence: CASSVQGTPDDTQYF. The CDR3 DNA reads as TGTGCCAGCAGCGTCCAGGGGACCCCTGACGATACGCAGTATTTT.

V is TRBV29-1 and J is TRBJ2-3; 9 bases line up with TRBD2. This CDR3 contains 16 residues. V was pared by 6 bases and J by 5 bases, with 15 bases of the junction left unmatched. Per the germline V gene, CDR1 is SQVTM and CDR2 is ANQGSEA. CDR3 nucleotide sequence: TGCAGCGTCCCAACTAGCGCGGGAGGGTCTGGAGATACGCAGTATTTT. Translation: CSVPTSAGGSGDTQYF.